These T cell receptor beta chains were read from a single sample in a study of blood T cell repertoires in COVID-19. Profiling relied on immunoSEQ multiplex PCR, and the TCRdb table lists in-frame clones only, not all of them. The sample yields a few hundred thousand clones, 65% to 90% seen once. The sample taken for sequencing was PBMCs or T cells enriched from blood (not recorded which). These receptors were collected from a man in his forties who had recovered from COVID-19. Both conserved end residues are trimmed from each CDR3.

J gene: TRBJ1-2; V gene: TRBV2; CDR3 protein: ASGGTGYGYT
J gene: TRBJ2-3; V gene: TRBV6-2/TRBV6-3; CDR3 protein: ASSYSSLTSGVGTDTQY
J gene: TRBJ1-5; V gene: TRBV4-2; CDR3 protein: ASSQGRDQPQH
J gene: TRBJ2-7; V gene: TRBV18; CDR3 protein: ASSHRDRVSSYEQY
J gene: TRBJ1-2; V gene: TRBV28; CDR3 protein: ASSQEGPRGYT
J gene: TRBJ2-1; V gene: TRBV4-3; CDR3 protein: ASSLQTGAYNEQF
J gene: TRBJ1-2; V gene: TRBV11-2; CDR3 protein: ASSLEQGIVGYT
J gene: TRBJ1-1; V gene: TRBV19; CDR3 protein: ASSILGNTEAF
J gene: TRBJ1-2; V gene: TRBV7-9; CDR3 protein: ASSHWGGRQGPGYT
J gene: TRBJ2-1; V gene: TRBV10-3; CDR3 protein: AIRGQSSYNEQF
J gene: TRBJ2-2; V gene: TRBV5-1; CDR3 protein: ASQTMAGGHTGELF
J gene: TRBJ1-6; V gene: TRBV9; CDR3 protein: ASSPRRYRGQDSPLH
J gene: TRBJ2-1; V gene: TRBV27; CDR3 protein: ATASGQHNEQF